Following are 28 T cell receptor beta chains from one sample sequenced in a study of shared clonotypes between healthy human individuals. Positively selected for CCR7, the CD45RO-negative cells used as naive CD8 cells excluded terminally differentiated effector memory CD45RA+ cells. Measured with immunoSEQ multiplex PCR; TCRdb has only the in-frame clones, and not every one. Of hundreds of thousands of clones in the sample, about 95% were seen once. Material: naive CD8+ T cells sorted from blood. These receptors were collected from a woman aged 30 to 39 in good health.

V usage is TRBV4-1 and J usage is TRBJ2-1, with a tentative D call TRBD2 (6 bases). With 5 bases removed from V and 0 bases from J, the gap between germline ends came to 14 bases. CDR1 MGHRA and CDR2 YSYEKL come from the germline V gene. The CDR3 totals 16 residues. CDR3: CASSKRDSYSYNEQFF. The CDR3, as DNA: TGCGCCAGCAGCAAACGGGACTCCTACTCCTACAATGAGCAGTTCTTC.

The chain uses TRBV9 and TRBJ1-2; D is unclear. The germline V gene encodes CDR1 SGDLS and CDR2 YYNGEE. This CDR3 has 12 residues. V was shortened by 1 base and J by 3 bases, with 4 bases between the two germline ends. In nucleotides, the CDR3 is TGTGCCAGCAGCGTATCAGACTATGGCTACACCTTC. This encodes CASSVSDYGYTF.

The V call is TRBV28, the J call TRBJ1-2; D is undetermined. This CDR3 has 15 residues. V gave up 4 bases and J gave up 2 bases, with 14 bases separating them. CDR1 is MDHEN, CDR2 SYDVKM, per germline. The CDR3 region has the DNA TGTGCCAGCAGTTCTACGAGTGCTCGAAACTATGGCTACACCTTC. The encoded protein is CASSSTSARNYGYTF.

The chain has TRBV4-1 and TRBJ1-1; TRBD1 matches 10 bases. The CDR3 spans 15 residues. V shed 2 bases, J shed 5 bases, and the junction held 5 bases outside the gene matches. Germline CDR1 reads MGHRA; CDR2 reads YSYEKL. As DNA, the CDR3 is TGCGCCAGCAGCCAATGGACAGGGGGACGGACTGAAGCTTTCTTT. This codes for CASSQWTGGRTEAFF.

This chain uses TRBV5-8 with TRBJ2-3; 9 nucleotides match TRBD1. The CDR3 totals 16 residues. V dropped 4 bases and J dropped 4; count of bases not matched to a gene: 10. The V gene's germline CDR1 is SGHTS and CDR2 YDEGEE. CDR3 in DNA: TGTGCCAGCAGCCACTCCGGGGACAGGGTGGCAGATACGCAGTATTTT. This sequence encodes CASSHSGDRVADTQYF.

V and J are TRBV4-1 and TRBJ2-1, with no clear D. Trimming cost V 2 bases and J 5 bases, with 16 bases left between them. In germline, CDR1 is MGHRA, CDR2 YSYEKL. This CDR3 contains 16 residues. The CDR3 nucleotides are TGCGCCAGCAGCCAACCCACGCCGGCCGGGCACAATGAGCAGTTCTTC. This translates into CASSQPTPAGHNEQFF.

This rearrangement joins TRBV28 to TRBJ1-3; D gene ambiguous. V dropped 2 bases and J dropped 0 bases, with 8 bases sitting between them. The germline CDR1 and CDR2 sequences are MDHEN and SYDVKM. CDR3 length equals 15 residues. The CDR3 spells CASSLGRNSGNTIYF. DNA for the CDR3: TGTGCCAGCAGTTTAGGGAGGAACTCTGGAAACACCATATATTTT.

This clone was observed a single time. The chain uses TRBV5-6 and TRBJ2-3, with 8 bases lining up with TRBD2. The V gene end was trimmed by 3 bases and the J gene end by 1 base; junction bases not matched to a gene: 4. From germline, CDR1 is SGHDT and CDR2 YYEEEE. The CDR3 runs 15 residues. The CDR3 loop is CASSWTSPRTDTQYF. CDR3 DNA: TGTGCCAGCAGCTGGACTAGCCCACGCACAGATACGCAGTATTTT.

The rearrangement joins TRBV27 to TRBJ2-5; possible D gene TRBD1, 5 bases. The end of the DNA aligns better with TRBJ2-7, so the J call may be wrong. The CDR3 is 15 amino acids. The V gene's germline CDR1 is MNHEY and CDR2 SMNVEV (reference sequence). The CDR3 loop reads CASSLLGEDTYEQYF. CDR3 DNA: TGTGCCAGCAGTTTATTAGGTGAGGACACCTACGAGCAGTACTTC.

The rearrangement joins TRBV14 to TRBJ2-5; maybe TRBD2 (6 bases). From germline, CDR1 is SGHDN and CDR2 FVKESK. Between the trimmed V and J ends, which lost 1 base and 5 bases, there was a span of 20 bases. The CDR3 runs to 17 residues. In nucleotides, the CDR3 is TGTGCCAGCAGCCAAGTGGGGGGACTGTACCTTCGCGAGACCCAGTACTTC. This encodes CASSQVGGLYLRETQYF.

The genes are TRBV18 and TRBJ1-5; D unresolved. This CDR3 has 13 amino acids. CDR1 is KGHSH, CDR2 LQKENI, per germline. V was clipped by 5 bases and J by 6 bases, with 11 bases between them. CDR3 sequence reads: CASSKVSGQPQHF. Written as DNA, the CDR3 is TGTGCCAGCTCAAAGGTATCCGGTCAGCCCCAGCATTTT.

CDR3 bases: TGTGCCAGCAGCCCTGGGCGGGATAGCTCCTACGAGCAGTACTTC. Translation gives CASSPGRDSSYEQYF. The genes are TRBV9 and TRBJ2-7, with a tentative D call TRBD2 (6 bases). The CDR3 length is 15 residues. Germline V gene sequence: CDR1 SGDLS, CDR2 YYNGEE. V lost 4 bases, J lost 0 bases, and 14 bases lay in between.

The chain has TRBV19 and TRBJ1-4; the D gene is possibly TRBD1 (5 bases). CDR1 LNHDA and CDR2 SQIVND come from the germline V gene (reference sequence). This CDR3 comprises 15 residues. V was shortened by 3 bases and J by 3 bases, with 11 bases between the two germline ends. The CDR3 DNA is TGTGCCAGTAGTATCGGGGGGGGACCTAATGAAAAACTGTTTTTT. It is translated as CASSIGGGPNEKLFF.

This chain connects TRBV28 to TRBJ2-3; D is ambiguous. CDR3 length: 13 amino acids. Germline values: CDR1 MDHEN, CDR2 SYDVKM. V was trimmed by 6 bases and J by 2 bases, leaving 9 bases between them. The DNA for the CDR3 is TGTGCCAGCAGCTGGCAGGCCACAGATACGCAGTATTTT. Translation: CASSWQATDTQYF.

The V and J genes are TRBV6-5 and TRBJ2-1; D remains unclear. Trimming took off 4 bases at V and 6 bases at J, with 10 bases between the two ends. The CDR3 extends over 13 amino acids. Germline assignment: CDR1 MNHEY and CDR2 SVGAGI. The CDR3 spells CASSSSDPNEQFF. The CDR3 DNA reads TGTGCCAGCAGTTCCTCCGACCCCAATGAGCAGTTCTTC.

V gene TRBV27 combines with J gene TRBJ1-1, with D tentatively TRBD1 (5 bases). Germline CDR1 reads MNHEY; CDR2 reads SMNVEV (reference sequence). This CDR3 comprises 14 residues. V gave up 5 bases and J gave up 1 base, with 11 bases separating them. CDR3 bases: TGTGCCAGCAGTAACGGGGGTCCGAACACTGAAGCTTTCTTT. This gives the protein CASSNGGPNTEAFF.

This clone was seen a single time. The V call is TRBV5-1, the J call TRBJ2-3; D gene unclear. V lost 0 bases to trimming and J lost 6 bases, with 11 bases between them. CDR1 is SGHRS, CDR2 YFSETQ, per germline. CDR3 length: 14 residues. Here the CDR3 reads CASSLDGIGDTQYF. The DNA of the CDR3 is TGCGCCAGCAGCTTGGACGGAATCGGGGATACGCAGTATTTT.

This chain uses TRBV10-1 with TRBJ2-3, with D possibly being TRBD1 or TRBD2 (5 bases each). The CDR3 totals 18 residues. CDR1 is WNHNN and CDR2 is SYGVQD in the germline V gene (reference sequence). Trimming pared 4 bases from V and 2 bases from J, leaving 22 bases between. This CDR3 is CASSAGPRPPIYTDTQYF. The CDR3 nucleotides read TGCGCCAGCAGTGCGGGACCGCGACCGCCTATATACACAGATACGCAGTATTTT.

The V and J genes are TRBV4-2 and TRBJ1-5, with TRBD1 matching 7 bases. There are 16 residues in the CDR3. Trimming took 1 base from V and 2 from J; bases not matched to a gene: 5. Germline CDR1 LGHNA, CDR2 YNFKEQ. CDR3 nucleotide sequence: TGTGCCAGCAGCCAAGTCGGGACAGTGGGCAATCAGCCCCAGCATTTT. It yields the protein CASSQVGTVGNQPQHF.

The chain uses TRBV2 and TRBJ2-1; 10 positions match TRBD2. The CDR3 is made up of 16 amino acids. The J segment lost 3 bases and the V segment lost 6 bases, leaving 8 bases of the junction unmatched. Germline V gene lookup returns CDR1 SNHLY and CDR2 FYNNEI. In DNA, the CDR3 is TGTGCCAGCAGCCCCGGACTAGCGGACTACTACAATGAGCAGTTCTTC. Its protein is CASSPGLADYYNEQFF.

CDR3 sequence reads: CASSPQGVDTEAFF. For the CDR3, the DNA is TGTGCCAGCAGCCCACAGGGAGTGGACACTGAAGCTTTCTTT. The J gene is TRBJ1-1, the V gene TRBV7-9; TRBD1 might be the D (6 bases). Trimming left V 5 bases short and J 3 bases short, with 13 bases between. Per the germline V gene, CDR1 is SEHNR and CDR2 is FQNEAQ (reference sequence). There are 14 residues in the CDR3.

The chain is built from TRBV2 and TRBJ1-2; D is possibly TRBD1 (5 bases). The ends were cut back, 1 base at V and 5 bases at J, with 14 bases in the middle. The CDR3 is made up of 15 amino acids. CDR1 is SNHLY, CDR2 FYNNEI, per germline. Here the CDR3 reads CASSEVGAEAYGYTF. The CDR3 nucleotides are TGTGCCAGCAGTGAAGTTGGGGCAGAGGCATATGGCTACACCTTC.

The chain recombines TRBV28 with TRBJ2-1, with TRBD2 matching 15 bases. This CDR3 spans 16 amino acids. Germline V lookup: CDR1 MDHEN, CDR2 SYDVKM. Losses at the gene ends were 6 bases for V and 7 bases for J; bases not matched to a gene: 7. CDR3 in amino acids: CASRTKGLAGGNEQFF. The CDR3 nucleotides read TGTGCCAGCAGAACTAAGGGACTAGCGGGAGGAAATGAGCAGTTCTTC.

The chain employs TRBV29-1 and TRBJ1-1; 7 bases fit TRBD1. Germline values: CDR1 SQVTM, CDR2 ANQGSEA. Losses at the gene ends were 6 bases for V and 12 bases for J; bases not matched to a gene: 16. The CDR3 spans 13 residues. The CDR3: CSVKETKTGEPFF. CDR3 in DNA: TGCAGCGTAAAAGAGACTAAAACAGGGGAGCCTTTCTTT.

The CDR3 loop reads CASSSRWHEQYF. CDR3 in DNA: TGTGCCAGCAGTTCCCGGTGGCACGAGCAGTACTTC. The chain uses TRBV27 and TRBJ2-7; D remains unclear. The CDR3 contains 12 residues. V was cut by 4 bases and J by 5 bases, with 9 bases left in between. The germline V gene encodes CDR1 MNHEY and CDR2 SMNVEV (reference sequence).

As for this clone: Other DNA sequences from this sample encode an identical CDR3 as well. The J gene is TRBJ2-7, the V gene TRBV4-2; D remains unclear. V was trimmed by 1 base and J by 2 bases, leaving 6 bases between them. Germline V lookup: CDR1 LGHNA, CDR2 YNFKEQ. The CDR3 runs to 13 residues. CDR3 nucleotides: TGTGCCAGCAGCCAAGGAGTAACCTACGAGCAGTACTTC. It specifies CASSQGVTYEQYF.

The table lists this clone with a few counts. The CDR3 region has the DNA TGTGCCAGTAGTATGGCCCTTGAAGCTTTCTTT. Encoded protein: CASSMALEAFF. This chain links TRBV19 with TRBJ1-1; D remains unclear. The CDR3 loop spans 11 amino acids. From germline, CDR1 is LNHDA and CDR2 SQIVND (reference sequence). V lost 3 bases, J lost 7 bases, and 6 bases lay in between. Full variable domain (remainder filled in from reference TRBV19 and TRBJ1-1): DGGITQSPKYLFRKEGQNVTLSCEQNLNHDAMYWYRQDPGQGLRLIYYSQIVNDFQKGDIAEGYSVSREKKESFPLTVTSAQKNPTAFYLCASSMALEAFFGQGTRLTVV.

This chain joins TRBV19 and TRBJ2-7, with TRBD1 as a possible D gene (6 bases). The V gene lost 3 bases and the J gene lost 3 bases, with 12 bases spanning the gap. The CDR3 is 14 residues long. The germline V gene has CDR1 LNHDA and CDR2 SQIVND (reference sequence). The CDR3 here is CASSIRDNIYEQYF. In nucleotides, the CDR3 is TGTGCCAGTAGTATCCGGGACAACATCTACGAGCAGTACTTC.